Shown below are 12 T cell receptor beta chains from a single sample sequenced in a study of blood T cell repertoires in COVID-19. Sequenced by immunoSEQ multiplex PCR; TCRdb stores in-frame clones only, minus some. The data show about 300,000 clones, around 88% seen once. The sample consisted of peripheral blood. These receptor sequences come from a young woman with COVID-19, enrolled during active disease.

V and J are TRBV2 and TRBJ2-1; possible D gene TRBD2, 6 bases. Germline assignment: CDR1 SNHLY and CDR2 FYNNEI. The length of the CDR3 is 15 residues. The germline V and J ends were trimmed by 6 bases and 8 bases, with 20 bases remaining between them. CDR3 region: CASSALVGGSYEQFF. The CDR3 nucleotides read TGTGCCAGCAGCGCCCTGGTGGGGGGTTCGTATGAGCAGTTCTTC.

The genes are TRBV19 and TRBJ1-4; D might be TRBD1 (6 bases). The ends were cut back, 3 bases at V and 2 bases at J, with 10 bases in the middle. Germline assignment: CDR1 LNHDA and CDR2 SQIVND (reference sequence). This CDR3 is built from 15 residues. The CDR3 is CASSIQGFTNEKLFF. CDR3 in DNA: TGTGCCAGTAGTATCCAGGGGTTTACTAATGAAAAACTGTTTTTT.

The chain uses TRBV6-1 and TRBJ1-2; D ambiguous. Trimming pared 2 bases from V and 6 bases from J, leaving 13 bases between. The CDR3 spans 14 residues. The V gene's germline CDR1 is MNHNS and CDR2 SASEGT. The CDR3 nucleotides read TGTGCCAGCAGTGAACTCAGTGGCGGGAATGGCTACACCTTC. Translated: CASSELSGGNGYTF.

The CDR3 here is CASRQGNQPQHF. CDR3 nucleotides: TGTGCCAGCAGACAGGGCAATCAGCCCCAGCATTTT. V is TRBV6-5 and J is TRBJ1-5; a weak D match, TRBD1 (5 bases). From germline, CDR1 is MNHEY and CDR2 SVGAGI. V was clipped by 6 bases and J by 2 bases, with 5 bases between them. The CDR3 consists of 12 residues.

V usage is TRBV18 and J usage is TRBJ1-5; weak D call: TRBD1 (5 bases). Germline CDR1 is KGHSH and CDR2 is LQKENI. Trimming took off 6 bases at V and 0 bases at J, with 12 bases between the two ends. The CDR3 totals 15 residues. In DNA form, the CDR3 reads TGTGCCAGCTCGCGCACGGGGGATAGCAATCAGCCCCAGCATTTT. Protein: CASSRTGDSNQPQHF.

This rearrangement joins TRBV28 to TRBJ2-3; a weak D match, TRBD1 (6 bases). Germline V lookup: CDR1 MDHEN, CDR2 SYDVKM. V was clipped by 5 bases and J by 0 bases, with 15 bases between them. The CDR3 totals 16 residues. The DNA for the CDR3 is TGTGCCAGCAGTCCCGGGACACCTTATAGCACAGATACGCAGTATTTT. It is translated as CASSPGTPYSTDTQYF. Combining the CDR3 with reference TRBV28 and TRBJ2-3 gives the whole variable domain DVKVTQSSRYLVKRTGEKVFLECVQDMDHENMFWYRQDPGLGLRLIYFSYDVKMKEKGDIPEGYSVSREKKERFSLILESASTNQTSMYLCASSPGTPYSTDTQYFGPGTRLTVL.

Points on this clone: One end of the junction does not line up with germline, which may come from a read error. This chain links TRBV2 with TRBJ1-5; no clear D gene. Germline CDR1 SNHLY, CDR2 FYNNEI. This CDR3 has 14 amino acids. The chain's CDR3 is CASREDLSNQPQHF. In nucleotides, the CDR3 is TGTGCCAGCAGGGAAGACTTGAGCAATCAGCCCCAGCATTTT.

The J gene is TRBJ2-2, the V gene TRBV3-1 (or the pseudogene TRBV3-2); D may be TRBD2 (6 bases). Trimming removed 3 bases from V and 3 bases from J, with 20 bases in between. Germline assignment: CDR1 LGHDT and CDR2 YNNKEL (reference sequence). The CDR3 is 18 residues long. In DNA form, the CDR3 reads TGTGCCAGCAGCCAGGATCCCCGTAGCGGCCGGGACACCGGGGAGCTGTTTTTT. Its protein is CASSQDPRSGRDTGELFF.

This clone was observed at least ten times. The chain recombines TRBV5-4 with TRBJ1-1, with no clear D. The CDR3 has 13 residues. V lost 4 bases, J lost 6 bases, and 13 bases lay in between. The germline V gene encodes CDR1 SGHNT and CDR2 YYREEE (reference sequence). CDR3 in amino acids: CASSRPRGPEAFF. Here the CDR3 DNA reads TGTGCCAGCAGCCGCCCCCGCGGGCCTGAAGCTTTCTTT.

The chain recombines TRBV6-5 with TRBJ1-4; D perhaps matches TRBD1 (5 bases). Trimming cost V 2 bases and J 5 bases, with 15 bases left between them. The CDR3 spans 16 residues. Germline loops: CDR1 MNHEY, CDR2 SVGAGI. The CDR3 region has the DNA TGTGCCAGCAGTTACCGCTTTTTCAGGGTGAATGAAAAACTGTTTTTT. It codes for CASSYRFFRVNEKLFF.

The chain links TRBV6-6 to TRBJ1-4; D is uncertain. V lost 6 bases, J lost 7 bases, and 6 bases lay in between. Germline V lookup: CDR1 MNHNY, CDR2 SVGAGI (reference sequence). The CDR3 covers 11 residues. The CDR3 here is CASREGEKLFF. The CDR3 DNA reads as TGTGCCAGCAGAGAGGGTGAAAAACTGTTTTTT.

This clone showed up just once. The chain couples TRBV24-1 to TRBJ1-2, with D perhaps matching TRBD1 (6 bases). CDR1 is KGHDR, CDR2 SFDVKD, per germline. CDR3 length equals 14 residues. V was pared by 0 bases and J by 6 bases, with 10 bases between. The CDR3: CATSDLGDIDGYTF. CDR3 nucleotides: TGTGCCACCAGTGATTTGGGGGACATAGATGGCTACACCTTC.